Following are 15 T cell receptor beta chains from one sample sequenced in a study of blood T cell repertoires in COVID-19. Repertoires were generated with immunoSEQ multiplex PCR, while TCRdb's copy carries only in-frame clones and drops some. The table records roughly 220,000 clones, about 88% of them present only once. Sequencing was performed on PBMCs or T cells enriched from blood (not recorded which). These receptors originate from a woman in her thirties who had recovered from COVID-19.

The rearrangement links TRBV28 to TRBJ2-7; 9 bases align to TRBD1. Germline V gives CDR1 MDHEN, CDR2 SYDVKM. The CDR3 length is 14 residues. V was clipped by 6 bases and J by 12 bases; unmatched bases: 15. The CDR3 nucleotides are TGTGCCAGCAGCACCGGGACAGGGTTTGTGCGAGCGTACTTC. Translating it yields CASSTGTGFVRAYF.

The chain employs TRBV27 and TRBJ2-2; 7 nucleotides align to TRBD1. Germline V lookup: CDR1 MNHEY, CDR2 SMNVEV (reference sequence). The CDR3 sequence is 13 residues long. V lost 5 bases and J lost 7; bases outside the gene matches: 4. CDR3 DNA sequence: TGTGCCAGCAGTCCGACAGGGATCGGGGAGCTGTTTTTT. It is translated as CASSPTGIGELFF.

The sample holds one count of this clone. The CDR3 spells CASSLVVYEQYF. The CDR3, as DNA: TGTGCCAGCAGCTTAGTCGTATACGAGCAGTACTTC. V usage is TRBV7-2 and J usage is TRBJ2-7; D remains unclear. This CDR3 comprises 12 residues. Germline CDR1 SGHTA, CDR2 FQGNSA. The germline V and J ends were trimmed by 1 base and 4 bases, with 5 bases remaining between them.

Only one count was recorded for this clone. The rearrangement uses TRBV18 and TRBJ1-5, with D unclear. Germline V CDR1 and CDR2: KGHSH, LQKENI. The germline V and J ends were trimmed by 8 bases and 3 bases, with 14 bases remaining between them. The CDR3 spans 14 residues. The CDR3 sequence: CASAPAAPNQPQHF. The CDR3, as DNA: TGTGCCAGCGCGCCCGCGGCTCCCAATCAGCCCCAGCATTTT.

This clone came up once. The chain uses TRBV7-3 and TRBJ1-6; tentatively, D is TRBD1 (6 bases). Trimming shortened V by 2 bases and J by 5 bases, and 13 bases separated the two germline ends. This CDR3 comprises 16 residues. Per germline, CDR1 SGHTA and CDR2 FQGTGA. The CDR3 reads CASSLQPGQNNSPLHF. CDR3 in DNA: TGTGCCAGCAGCTTACAACCCGGACAGAATAATTCACCCCTCCACTTT.

This chain connects TRBV4-3 to TRBJ2-3; the match to TRBD2 covers 11 bases. CDR1 and CDR2 from the germline V gene are LGHNA and YSLEER. This CDR3 has 18 amino acids. The junction had 6 bases not matched to a gene; V was cut back by 1 base and J by 0 bases. The CDR3 spells CASSQVLAGGVSTDTQYF. CDR3 DNA: TGCGCCAGCAGCCAAGTCCTAGCGGGGGGTGTGAGCACAGATACGCAGTATTTT.

The genes are TRBV5-1 and TRBJ2-2; 7 bases match TRBD1. The V and J ends lost 2 bases and 8 bases, in that order; junction bases with no gene match: 9. CDR1 is SGHRS and CDR2 is YFSETQ in the germline V gene. This CDR3 is built from 15 residues. The CDR3: CASSFARQGLGELFF. The CDR3 bases are TGCGCCAGCAGCTTCGCCCGACAGGGATTGGGGGAGCTGTTTTTT.

The rearrangement links TRBV9 to TRBJ1-6, with D uncertain. Germline loops: CDR1 SGDLS, CDR2 YYNGEE. V lost 0 bases, J lost 0 bases, and 7 bases lay in between. The CDR3 sequence is 16 residues long. The CDR3: CASSVGESSYNSPLHF. For the CDR3, the DNA is TGTGCCAGCAGCGTAGGAGAGAGCTCCTATAATTCACCCCTCCACTTT.

The chain is built from TRBV9 and TRBJ2-1; tentative D call: TRBD2 (7 bases). V lost 2 bases, J lost 7 bases, and 16 bases lay in between. This CDR3 contains 15 residues. Looked up from germline, CDR1 is SGDLS and CDR2 is YYNGEE. The CDR3 sequence: CASSVEGGAGNEQFF. In nucleotides, the CDR3 is TGTGCCAGCAGCGTCGAGGGGGGGGCCGGGAATGAGCAGTTCTTC.

The V and J genes are TRBV5-7 and TRBJ2-2, with TRBD2 identical over 8 bases. TRBV5-7 is an ORF for which the function is uncertain. V shed 2 bases, J shed 4 bases, and the junction held 7 bases outside the gene matches. The CDR3 sequence is 16 residues long. CDR3 amino acids: CASSFLAGGSTGELFF. The CDR3 coding sequence is TGTGCCAGCAGCTTCTTGGCGGGGGGCTCCACCGGGGAGCTGTTTTTT.

This chain uses TRBV11-1 with TRBJ2-3; 7 positions match TRBD2. Germline CDR1 and CDR2: SGHAT and FQDESV (reference sequence). The CDR3 contains 14 residues. V shed 5 bases, J shed 1 base, and the junction held 3 bases outside the gene matches. The CDR3 coding sequence is TGTGCCAGCAGCCATGGACTAGGCACAGATACGCAGTATTTT. Translation gives CASSHGLGTDTQYF.

This clone occurred a few times. The chain has TRBV6-5 and TRBJ1-3, with unresolved D. This CDR3 has 15 amino acids. V dropped 10 bases and J dropped 0 bases, with 16 bases sitting between them. Germline V lookup: CDR1 MNHEY, CDR2 SVGAGI. The CDR3 DNA reads as TGTGCCACCCGGAGCGAAAGCCCCTCTGGAAACACCATATATTTT. It yields the protein CATRSESPSGNTIYF.

The V and J genes are TRBV5-1 and TRBJ2-5; TRBD1 agrees at 7 bases. CDR3 size: 15 residues. Per germline, CDR1 SGHRS and CDR2 YFSETQ. The ends lost 4 bases at V and 8 bases at J; junction bases unmatched: 14. The CDR3 DNA reads as TGCGCCAGCAGCGGGATAGGACAGGTGGGGGAAACCCAGTACTTC. This translates into CASSGIGQVGETQYF.

This chain joins TRBV5-1 and TRBJ1-2; a possible D gene is TRBD1 (5 bases). Germline-derived CDR1 and CDR2 are SGHRS and YFSETQ. This CDR3 spans 18 amino acids. Trimming took 0 bases from V and 6 from J, leaving 24 bases between them. The CDR3 DNA reads TGCGCCAGCAGCTTGGCCAATTTTTGGGGGGGAGAGGATAATGGCTACACCTTC. Translated, it gives CASSLANFWGGEDNGYTF.

This chain joins TRBV12-3 or TRBV12-4 and TRBJ1-1; TRBD1 matches 7 bases. The V and J ends lost 6 bases and 3 bases, in that order; junction bases with no gene match: 4. The CDR3 totals 13 residues. DNA of the CDR3: TGTGCCAGCAGCGGGACAGAACACACTGAAGCTTTCTTT. This sequence encodes CASSGTEHTEAFF.